The 24 T cell receptor beta chains below come from one sample, sequenced in a study of T cell responses to AZD1222 COVID-19 vaccine. The assay was immunoSEQ multiplex PCR, and TCRdb's table has in-frame clones only and misses some. The sample holds about 120,000 clones, about 85% seen once. Sequencing was performed on peripheral blood, taken on day 0 of AZD1222 vaccination. The receptors stem from an adult in good health.

This sequence joins TRBV7-2 and TRBJ2-7; D assignment may be TRBD1 or TRBD2 (5 bases each). V lost 6 bases, J lost 5 bases, and 20 bases lay in between. Germline CDR1 is SGHTA and CDR2 is FQGNSA. This CDR3 has 15 residues. The CDR3 sequence is CASRPRQRDGNEQYF. The CDR3 region has the DNA TGTGCCAGCAGGCCCAGACAGAGGGACGGGAACGAGCAGTACTTC. Drawing the rest from reference TRBV7-2 and TRBJ2-7, the complete variable domain is GAGVSQSPSNKVTEKGKDVELRCDPISGHTALYWYRQSLGQGLEFLIYFQGNSAPDKSGLPSDRFSAERTGGSVSTLTIQRTQQEDSAVYLCASRPRQRDGNEQYFGPGTRLTVT.

The J gene is TRBJ1-5, the V gene TRBV11-2; perhaps TRBD1 as D (5 bases). With 8 bases removed from V and 4 bases from J, the gap between germline ends came to 18 bases. Germline CDR1 SGHAT, CDR2 FQNNGV. The CDR3 has 15 amino acids. The CDR3: CASQSGAGSNQPQHF. CDR3 DNA sequence: TGTGCCAGCCAAAGTGGGGCAGGTTCTAATCAGCCCCAGCATTTT.

In DNA form, the CDR3 reads TGCAGTGCTAGTGGGCCGGTCGACTATGGCTACACCTTC. This translates into CSASGPVDYGYTF. The chain combines TRBV20-1 with TRBJ1-2; D is undetermined. Trimming pared 3 bases from V and 3 bases from J, leaving 11 bases between. Germline CDR1 DFQATT, CDR2 SNEGSKA (reference sequence). The CDR3 is 13 amino acids.

This clone has a handful of counts. This rearrangement joins TRBV28 to TRBJ1-6; possible D gene TRBD1, 6 bases. This CDR3 is 14 amino acids long. Per the germline V gene, CDR1 is MDHEN and CDR2 is SYDVKM. The V gene lost 8 bases and the J gene lost 5 bases, with 13 bases spanning the gap. Written as DNA, the CDR3 is TGTGCCAGCTGGACAGCGCCCAATAATTCACCCCTCCACTTT. It encodes CASWTAPNNSPLHF.

This clone was seen only once. The chain uses TRBV11-3 and TRBJ1-5; D not certain. Trimming shortened V by 0 bases and J by 7 bases, and 13 bases separated the two germline ends. The CDR3 sequence is 15 residues long. CDR1 and CDR2 from the germline V gene are SGHNT and YENEEA. For the CDR3, the DNA is TGTGCCAGCAGCTTAGATTGGCCAGAATCCCAGCCCCAGCATTTT. Its protein is CASSLDWPESQPQHF.

This clone was counted a few times. The chain recombines TRBV6-5 with TRBJ1-2, with D possibly TRBD1 on 6 matching bases. In germline, CDR1 is MNHEY, CDR2 SVGAGI. The CDR3 sequence is 13 residues long. V was cut by 5 bases and J by 8 bases, with 15 bases left in between. CDR3 nucleotide sequence: TGTGCCAGCAGTCCCGCGGGGGGCTTAGGCTACACCTTC. Protein: CASSPAGGLGYTF.

The genes are TRBV5-6 and TRBJ2-7; the D gene is possibly TRBD2 (6 bases). CDR3 length: 17 residues. V was shortened by 0 bases and J by 3 bases, with 19 bases between the two germline ends. Germline V CDR1 and CDR2: SGHDT, YYEEEE. The chain's CDR3 is CASSLVSAGGGVYEQYF. The CDR3, as DNA: TGTGCCAGCAGCTTGGTTTCTGCCGGGGGTGGGGTCTACGAGCAGTACTTC.

The chain has TRBV12-3 or TRBV12-4 and TRBJ2-7, with 7 nucleotides matching TRBD2. The CDR3 is made up of 13 amino acids. V shed 3 bases and J 4 bases; nucleotides not matched to a gene: 3. The DNA of the CDR3 is TGTGCCAGCAGTTTTAGGGGAGGGTACGAGCAGTACTTC. It is translated as CASSFRGGYEQYF.

J is TRBJ2-2 and V is TRBV5-1; 7 bases are a match to TRBD1. V was clipped by 4 bases and J by 4 bases; unmatched bases: 7. Germline assignment: CDR1 SGHRS and CDR2 YFSETQ. The CDR3 runs 15 residues. This chain's CDR3 is CASSPTGASTGELFF. CDR3 nucleotides: TGCGCCAGCAGCCCTACAGGGGCGAGCACCGGGGAGCTGTTTTTT.

The J gene is TRBJ1-2, the V gene TRBV12-2; the table gives TRBD1 as D, unverified against the DNA. TRBV12-2 constitutes a pseudogene. This CDR3 spans 13 amino acids. The CDR3 reads CASRPPGGCGYTF. The CDR3 DNA reads as TGTGCAAGTCGCCCTCCAGGGGGTTGTGGCTACACCTTC.

V and J are TRBV9 and TRBJ2-3, with 10 bases that match TRBD2. CDR1 and CDR2 (germline): SGDLS, YYNGEE. The CDR3 is 18 residues long. Trimming at V came to 3 bases and at J to 2 bases, leaving 12 bases not matched to a gene. CDR3 protein: CASSGIAGGPDNTDTQYF. The CDR3 nucleotides are TGTGCCAGCAGCGGGATAGCGGGGGGCCCGGATAACACAGATACGCAGTATTTT.

On this clone: The same CDR3 is also encoded by other DNA sequences in this sample. The rearrangement uses TRBV19 and TRBJ1-1, with D unclear. Germline V gene data show CDR1 as LNHDA and CDR2 as SQIVND (reference sequence). CDR3 length: 12 amino acids. V lost 3 bases and J lost 4, with 6 bases in between. CDR3 in amino acids: CASSIGSTEAFF. CDR3 nucleotide sequence: TGTGCCAGTAGTATTGGGAGCACTGAAGCTTTCTTT.

In DNA form, the CDR3 reads TGTGCCAGCAGCGTGAGGGCCCGGGATTCACCCCTCCACTTT. It specifies CASSVRARDSPLHF. The gene calls are TRBV7-8 and TRBJ1-6; D not resolved. V was cut by 5 bases and J by 8 bases, with 13 bases left in between. The CDR3 spans 14 residues. The germline V gene encodes CDR1 SGHVS and CDR2 FQNEAQ.

This clone was recorded once. The chain's CDR3 is CASSPRESGQPQHF. In DNA, the CDR3 is TGTGCCAGCTCTCCGCGGGAGAGCGGACAGCCCCAGCATTTT. The chain carries TRBV18 and TRBJ1-5; D unclear. Germline V lookup: CDR1 KGHSH, CDR2 LQKENI. The V end lost 6 bases, the J end lost 7 bases, and 16 bases lay between the germline ends. The CDR3 sequence is 14 residues long.

V gene TRBV7-2 combines with J gene TRBJ2-7, with 10 nucleotides matching TRBD2. This CDR3 is built from 15 residues. CDR1 SGHTA and CDR2 FQGNSA come from the germline V gene. V shed 5 bases and J 2 bases; nucleotides not matched to a gene: 6. The CDR3 sequence is CASSPSGGPPYEQYF. CDR3 DNA sequence: TGTGCCAGCAGCCCTAGCGGGGGCCCTCCCTACGAGCAGTACTTC.

V and J are TRBV7-9 and TRBJ2-2; D is unclear. Germline assignment: CDR1 SEHNR and CDR2 FQNEAQ (reference sequence). V shed 3 bases and J shed 3 bases, with 5 bases lying between them. The CDR3 has 13 amino acids. CDR3 DNA: TGTGCCAGCAGCTTTCTTCACACCGGGGAGCTGTTTTTT. Protein sequence: CASSFLHTGELFF.

This chain uses TRBV7-8 with TRBJ1-2, with TRBD1 matching 9 bases. J lost 8 bases, V lost 5 bases, and 6 bases had no gene match. There are 13 residues in the CDR3. The germline gives CDR1 SGHVS, CDR2 FQNEAQ. The CDR3 here is CASSVGTGQGYTF. The DNA for the CDR3 is TGTGCCAGCAGCGTAGGGACAGGGCAGGGCTACACCTTC.

The V gene is TRBV7-8, the J gene TRBJ2-7, with 8 bases fitting TRBD2. The CDR3 is made up of 14 amino acids. Per the germline V gene, CDR1 is SGHVS and CDR2 is FQNEAQ. J gave up 7 bases and V 5 bases, and 10 bases lay outside the gene matches. CDR3 protein: CASSPTSAGGEQYF. In DNA form, the CDR3 reads TGTGCCAGCAGCCCGACGAGCGCGGGGGGTGAGCAGTACTTC.

The chain links TRBV4-1 to TRBJ2-7; 7 bases line up with TRBD1. V dropped 1 base and J dropped 7; count of bases not matched to a gene: 10. The CDR3 length is 15 residues. Per germline, CDR1 MGHRA and CDR2 YSYEKL. The CDR3 region is CASSQGFQGVGEQYF. CDR3 nucleotides: TGCGCCAGCAGCCAAGGTTTCCAGGGGGTAGGGGAGCAGTACTTC.

A few counts support this clone. The chain recombines TRBV19 with TRBJ1-3; D remains ambiguous. CDR1 and CDR2 from the germline V gene are LNHDA and SQIVND (reference sequence). The ends were cut back, 3 bases at V and 1 base at J, with 4 bases in the middle. The CDR3 runs 13 residues. The CDR3 protein is CASSMTSGNTIYF. The CDR3 DNA sequence: TGTGCCAGTAGTATGACATCTGGAAACACCATATATTTT. Complete variable domain (other parts from reference TRBV19 and TRBJ1-3): DGGITQSPKYLFRKEGQNVTLSCEQNLNHDAMYWYRQDPGQGLRLIYYSQIVNDFQKGDIAEGYSVSREKKESFPLTVTSAQKNPTAFYLCASSMTSGNTIYFGEGSWLTVV.

This chain links TRBV9 with TRBJ1-6; 8 bases are shared with TRBD1. The trim removed 4 bases at V and 10 bases at J, leaving 10 bases unmatched. The CDR3 is 15 amino acids. Germline CDR1 reads SGDLS; CDR2 reads YYNGEE. CDR3 sequence (DNA): TGTGCCAGCAGCCCTAGGGGAGGACAGGGATCACCCCTCCACTTT. As protein: CASSPRGGQGSPLHF.

The chain is built from TRBV7-9 and TRBJ2-7; D not certain. In germline, CDR1 is SEHNR, CDR2 FQNEAQ (reference sequence). The V end was cut by 1 base, the J end by 2 bases, with 12 bases between. This CDR3 has 15 amino acids. The DNA for the CDR3 is TGTGCCAGCAGCTTAGATGGCAGCACAACCTACGAGCAGTACTTC. This encodes CASSLDGSTTYEQYF.

This chain joins TRBV11-2 and TRBJ2-7, with D tentatively TRBD2 (5 bases). Germline loops: CDR1 SGHAT, CDR2 FQNNGV. V lost 1 base to trimming and J lost 2 bases, with 12 bases between them. There are 15 residues in the CDR3. Here the CDR3 reads CASSLAPGIPYEQYF. The CDR3 DNA reads TGTGCCAGCAGCTTAGCCCCCGGGATCCCCTACGAGCAGTACTTC.

This sequence joins TRBV6-5 and TRBJ1-6, with D perhaps TRBD1 (6 bases). Germline V gene lookup returns CDR1 MNHEY and CDR2 SVGAGI. The CDR3 is 13 residues long. Between the trimmed V and J ends, which lost 4 bases and 7 bases, there was a span of 8 bases. The CDR3 nucleotides are TGTGCCAGCAGTTCAGGGGCAAATTCACCCCTCCACTTT. Amino acids: CASSSGANSPLHF.